One sample yielded the 26 T cell receptor beta chains listed below, sequenced in a study of shared clonotypes between healthy human individuals (dated by TCRdb to the early 2020s). Libraries came from the immunoSEQ multiplex PCR assay. This is the immuneACCESS table as TCRdb keeps it, with only in-frame sequences that have V and J called. A part of the clones is gone; compared with another copy, unresolved V genes explain less than half, and the rest is unexplained. This sample holds about 1 million clones; around 76% were observed only once. About 1.4% of the sample is in the top ten clones. The sequencing input was memory CD4+ T cells sorted from blood. What this sample's cell subset or site label stands for: CD45RA-negative fraction. These TCRs come from a man aged 18-30 years in good health.

The chain recombines TRBV2 with TRBJ1-2; possibly TRBD1 for D (5 bases). Per germline, CDR1 SNHLY and CDR2 FYNNEI. The CDR3 is made up of 15 amino acids. Trimming removed 7 bases from V and 7 bases from J, with 22 bases in between. The CDR3 DNA follows: TGTGCCAGCACGGTAGGAGGGAGGGGCCTACGTGGCTACACCTTC. Translated, it gives CASTVGGRGLRGYTF.

The chain combines TRBV14 with TRBJ2-5; TRBD1 might be the D (6 bases). V lost 1 base and J 1 base, leaving 10 bases between the germline ends. CDR1 and CDR2 from the germline V gene are SGHDN and FVKESK. The CDR3 runs to 15 residues. The chain's CDR3 is CASSQAQGPQETQYF. CDR3 nucleotides: TGTGCCAGCAGCCAAGCACAGGGCCCCCAAGAGACCCAGTACTTC.

CDR3 residues: CASSTGPAPYGYTF. The CDR3 DNA is TGTGCCAGTAGTACCGGCCCTGCCCCCTATGGCTACACCTTC. This chain links TRBV19 with TRBJ1-2; D is uncertain. Germline assignment: CDR1 LNHDA and CDR2 SQIVND (reference sequence). The V gene lost 4 bases and the J gene lost 4 bases, with 13 bases spanning the gap. This CDR3 contains 14 residues.

The chain links TRBV10-1 to TRBJ1-3, with a possible D match to TRBD1 (6 bases). The CDR3 has 14 amino acids. V lost 7 bases and J lost 2, with 12 bases in between. Germline loops: CDR1 WNHNN, CDR2 SYGVQD (reference sequence). CDR3 coding DNA: TGCGCCAGCACCTCAGGGGAGGCTGGAAACACCATATATTTT. This translates into CASTSGEAGNTIYF.

About this clone: This specimen includes other DNA sequences encoding the same CDR3. The gene calls are TRBV19 and TRBJ2-1; D is perhaps TRBD2 (5 bases). This CDR3 comprises 15 residues. Between the trimmed V and J ends, which lost 3 bases and 3 bases, there was a span of 12 bases. Germline V CDR1 and CDR2: LNHDA, SQIVND (reference sequence). The CDR3 loop is CASSIEGANYNEQFF. Written as DNA, the CDR3 is TGTGCCAGTAGTATCGAGGGAGCGAACTACAATGAGCAGTTCTTC.

This chain links TRBV7-2 with TRBJ2-7; 8 bases fit TRBD2. This CDR3 has 16 amino acids. Germline-derived CDR1 and CDR2 are SGHTA and FQGNSA. The V segment lost 1 base and the J segment 4 bases; nucleotides outside the gene matches: 9. CDR3 DNA sequence: TGTGCCAGCAGCTTAGTCGGATCTAGCGGGCTATACGAGCAGTACTTC. Protein sequence: CASSLVGSSGLYEQYF.

A single count supports this clone. At one end the junction does not follow the germline gene, possibly because of a read error. This chain joins TRBV28 and TRBJ2-7, with TRBD1 matching 7 bases. Germline loops: CDR1 MDHEN, CDR2 SYDVKM. CDR3 length equals 12 residues. In DNA, the CDR3 is TGTGCCAGCACCTCGCCTCCGGGACAGCGAAACTTC. Its protein is CASTSPPGQRNF.

J is TRBJ1-2 and V is TRBV2; D gene unclear. Germline lookup yields CDR1 SNHLY and CDR2 FYNNEI. V lost 6 bases and J lost 3, with 14 bases in between. The CDR3 covers 14 residues. The CDR3 here is CASRDGVSHYGYTF. The CDR3 DNA follows: TGTGCCAGCAGGGACGGTGTGTCCCACTATGGCTACACCTTC.

This chain uses TRBV10-3 with TRBJ2-1, with D hard to call. This CDR3 is 13 amino acids long. Trimming took off 2 bases at V and 4 bases at J, with 6 bases between the two ends. CDR1 ENHRY and CDR2 SYGVKD come from the germline V gene. CDR3 amino acids: CAISEVLYNEQFF. CDR3 DNA: TGTGCCATCAGTGAGGTCTTATACAATGAGCAGTTCTTC.

CDR3 sequence reads: CAWRPPGTSGGAQYF. The CDR3 DNA reads TGTGCCTGGAGGCCTCCCGGGACTAGCGGGGGGGCACAGTACTTC. The chain couples TRBV30 to TRBJ2-7, with 16 bases aligning to TRBD2. Germline V lookup: CDR1 GTSNPN, CDR2 SVGIG (reference sequence). Losses at the gene ends were 3 bases for V and 10 bases for J; bases not matched to a gene: 9. This CDR3 comprises 15 residues.

This CDR3 reads CASSLRNEQYF. The CDR3 DNA sequence: TGTGCCAGCAGTTTGAGGAACGAGCAGTACTTC. This sequence joins TRBV6-5 and TRBJ2-7, with D uncertain. Trimming left V 4 bases short and J 5 bases short, with 6 bases between. The germline V gene encodes CDR1 MNHEY and CDR2 SVGAGI. The CDR3 is 11 residues long.

The chain links TRBV5-1 to TRBJ2-7, with D uncertain. The CDR3 contains 15 residues. From germline, CDR1 is SGHRS and CDR2 YFSETQ. Deletions cut 4 bases from V and 4 bases from J, with 18 bases between. CDR3 in amino acids: CASSPDPGRPYEQYF. The DNA of the CDR3 is TGCGCCAGCAGCCCGGACCCCGGAAGACCTTACGAGCAGTACTTC.

This clone was counted at least ten times. This sample also contains other DNA sequences that code for the same CDR3. The J gene is TRBJ1-1, the V gene TRBV18; D is possibly TRBD1 (5 bases). Per the germline V gene, CDR1 is KGHSH and CDR2 is LQKENI. With 2 bases removed from V and 4 bases from J, the gap between germline ends came to 8 bases. The CDR3 consists of 13 residues. In DNA, the CDR3 is TGTGCCAGCTCACCAGTAAGGGGCACTGAAGCTTTCTTT. Protein sequence: CASSPVRGTEAFF. The full variable domain, in which reference TRBV18 and TRBJ1-1 provide the parts outside the CDR3, is NAGVMQNPRHLVRRRGQEARLRCSPMKGHSHVYWYRQLPEEGLKFMVYLQKENIIDESGMPKERFSAEFPKEGPSILRIQQVVRGDSAAYFCASSPVRGTEAFFGQGTRLTVV.

V usage is TRBV7-2 and J usage is TRBJ2-3, with D possibly being TRBD2 (7 bases). V lost 1 base and J lost 6, with 17 bases in between. The CDR3 has 16 residues. Per germline, CDR1 SGHTA and CDR2 FQGNSA. The CDR3: CASSLEGGVAGDTQYF. The CDR3, as DNA: TGTGCCAGCAGCTTAGAGGGGGGGGTAGCCGGCGATACGCAGTATTTT.

The chain combines TRBV6-5 with TRBJ2-3; 7 positions match TRBD2. J was trimmed by 9 bases and V by 1 base; bases with no gene match: 1. The V gene's germline CDR1 is MNHEY and CDR2 SVGAGI. This CDR3 contains 12 residues. CDR3 nucleotide sequence: TGTGCCAGCAGTTACTGGGGGGGGACGCAGTATTTT. It is translated as CASSYWGGTQYF.

This chain joins TRBV7-2 and TRBJ2-5, with 8 bases aligning to TRBD2. The V gene's germline CDR1 is SGHTA and CDR2 FQGNSA. Losses at the gene ends were 1 base for V and 5 bases for J; bases not matched to a gene: 3. This CDR3 has 14 amino acids. The CDR3 DNA is TGTGCCAGCAGCTTAGACGGCGGGAGGGAGACCCAGTACTTC. It yields the protein CASSLDGGRETQYF. The entire variable domain, with the rest obtained from reference TRBV7-2 and TRBJ2-5, is as follows: GAGVSQSPSNKVTEKGKDVELRCDPISGHTALYWYRQSLGQGLEFLIYFQGNSAPDKSGLPSDRFSAERTGGSVSTLTIQRTQQEDSAVYLCASSLDGGRETQYFGPGTRLLVL.

This rearrangement joins TRBV5-1 to TRBJ2-1; 7 nucleotides agree with TRBD1. Germline lookup yields CDR1 SGHRS and CDR2 YFSETQ. V trimming: 8 bases; J trimming: 0 bases; junction bases outside the gene matches: 5. This CDR3 has 14 amino acids. The CDR3 here is CARLRGSSYNEQFF. The CDR3 DNA is TGCGCCAGGCTCAGGGGGAGCTCCTACAATGAGCAGTTCTTC.

V is TRBV11-2 and J is TRBJ2-7; a possible D gene is TRBD2 (5 bases). CDR1 is SGHAT, CDR2 FQNNGV, per germline. V gave up 3 bases and J gave up 1 base, with 10 bases separating them. The CDR3 length is 14 residues. The CDR3 region is CASSFSRGSYEQYF. In DNA form, the CDR3 reads TGTGCCAGCAGCTTTTCGCGCGGGTCCTACGAGCAGTACTTC. The whole variable domain, filled in from reference TRBV11-2 and TRBJ2-7, reads EAGVAQSPRYKIIEKRQSVAFWCNPISGHATLYWYQQILGQGPKLLIQFQNNGVVDDSQLPKDRFSAERLKGVDSTLKIQPAKLEDSAVYLCASSFSRGSYEQYFGPGTRLTVT.

The J gene is TRBJ2-1, the V gene TRBV19; weak D call: TRBD2 (5 bases). The germline gives CDR1 LNHDA, CDR2 SQIVND (reference sequence). The V gene lost 4 bases and the J gene lost 7 bases, with 14 bases spanning the gap. There are 14 residues in the CDR3. In nucleotides, the CDR3 is TGTGCCAGTAGTACCTTACTAGAACGTAATGAGCAGTTCTTC. It is translated as CASSTLLERNEQFF.

The chain employs TRBV28 and TRBJ2-2; TRBD1 might be the D (5 bases). The CDR3 loop spans 15 amino acids. Germline V gene data show CDR1 as MDHEN and CDR2 as SYDVKM. Trimming removed 4 bases at V and 8 bases at J, with 17 bases between. CDR3 in amino acids: CASSSPDSRGGELFF. The CDR3 DNA reads TGTGCCAGCAGTTCTCCCGACAGCAGAGGTGGGGAGCTGTTTTTT.

The V and J genes are TRBV11-2 and TRBJ1-6, with 8 bases fitting TRBD1. The CDR3 is made up of 17 amino acids. With 5 bases clipped from V and 7 bases from J, the junction kept 13 bases outside the gene matches. Germline V gene lookup returns CDR1 SGHAT and CDR2 FQNNGV. CDR3 region: CASSPRQGPPWNSPLHF. DNA for the CDR3: TGTGCCAGCAGCCCACGACAGGGGCCCCCTTGGAATTCACCCCTCCACTTT.

This chain links TRBV28 with TRBJ2-7, with 7 nucleotides matching TRBD1. V was clipped by 3 bases and J by 4 bases; unmatched bases: 15. Per germline, CDR1 MDHEN and CDR2 SYDVKM. This CDR3 is 17 amino acids long. CDR3 coding DNA: TGTGCCAGCAGTTTTAGGCGTTTGGTCGCAGGGGGTTACGAGCAGTACTTC. The encoded protein is CASSFRRLVAGGYEQYF.

This chain links TRBV2 with TRBJ1-2, with unresolved D. Germline V CDR1 and CDR2: SNHLY, FYNNEI. This CDR3 comprises 11 residues. Trimming cost V 5 bases and J 0 bases, with 1 base left between them. CDR3: CASSPNYGYTF. In nucleotides, the CDR3 is TGTGCCAGCAGTCCTAACTATGGCTACACCTTC.

This clone was seen once. The rearrangement joins TRBV7-2 to TRBJ1-4; no clear D gene. Trimming took 5 bases from V and 0 from J, leaving 13 bases between them. CDR1 is SGHTA and CDR2 is FQGNSA in the germline V gene. The CDR3 is 16 amino acids. Written as DNA, the CDR3 is TGTGCCAGCAGCACGACTGGACGGGCAACTAATGAAAAACTGTTTTTT. This sequence encodes CASSTTGRATNEKLFF.

The chain carries TRBV2 and TRBJ2-1; 7 nucleotides match TRBD2. Germline values: CDR1 SNHLY, CDR2 FYNNEI. The trim removed 6 bases at V and 7 bases at J, leaving 3 bases unmatched. The CDR3 sequence is 12 residues long. The CDR3 loop reads CASSGLENEQFF. The CDR3, as DNA: TGTGCCAGCAGCGGACTAGAAAATGAGCAGTTCTTC.

V is TRBV11-2 and J is TRBJ1-3; D is uncertain. Germline CDR1 and CDR2: SGHAT and FQNNGV. The CDR3 consists of 15 residues. Trimming removed 5 bases from V and 0 bases from J, with 11 bases in between. The chain's CDR3 is CASSPQPTSGNTIYF. CDR3 bases: TGTGCCAGCAGCCCCCAGCCAACCTCTGGAAACACCATATATTTT.